This T cell receptor beta chain was found in a study of blood T cell repertoires in COVID-19. Trimming at V came to 6 bases and at J to 4 bases, leaving 6 bases not matched to a gene. The CDR3 has 14 residues. In germline, CDR1 is SNHLY, CDR2 FYNNEI. In the study's own analysis: Amplifying reference gene primers gave estimates of nucleated cell counts. TCRdb's copy holds only in-frame clones and misses some; the assay was immunoSEQ multiplex PCR. V and J calls plus clone size are reproduced from that table; the DNA served to infer D and trimming. The sample carries around 150,000 clones, about four fifths recorded once.

The TCR comes from a man between 60 and 75 years old with active or convalescent COVID-19. J is TRBJ1-2 and V is TRBV2; 9 bases line up with TRBD1. The source material was peripheral blood. The CDR3 reads CASRGGDRAYGYTF. CDR3 in DNA: TGTGCCAGCAGGGGGGGGGACAGGGCCTATGGCTACACCTTC.